These 25 T cell receptor beta chains share one sample of origin, sequenced in a study of blood T cell repertoires in COVID-19. This table comes from immunoSEQ multiplex PCR, and its TCRdb copy is limited to in-frame clones, with some not included. This table has some 110,000 clones, about four fifths appearing once. Sequencing was done on a sample of peripheral blood. The receptors were sampled from a man aged 60-69 years with active or convalescent COVID-19.

V gene TRBV12-5 combines with J gene TRBJ2-1; D is possibly TRBD1 (6 bases). V lost 5 bases to trimming and J lost 9 bases, with 17 bases between them. The CDR3 is 14 residues long. The germline V gene encodes CDR1 LGHNT and CDR2 FRNRAP. CDR3 sequence: CASGPGHPGAEQFF. CDR3 in DNA: TGTGCTAGTGGTCCAGGGCACCCAGGGGCTGAGCAGTTCTTC.

This clone was seen once. The chain joins TRBV6-2 or TRBV6-3 to TRBJ2-5, with 8 bases lining up with TRBD2. Germline V CDR1 and CDR2: MNHEY, SVGEGT. The CDR3 is made up of 15 amino acids. J gave up 6 bases and V 4 bases, and 10 bases lay outside the gene matches. The CDR3 sequence: CASSSGRTSSQTQYF. In nucleotides, the CDR3 is TGTGCCAGCAGTTCGGGGAGGACTAGCTCCCAGACCCAGTACTTC.

The chain is built from TRBV4-1 and TRBJ1-5; D perhaps matches TRBD1 (5 bases). V lost 5 bases, J lost 5 bases, and 22 bases lay in between. CDR1 is MGHRA and CDR2 is YSYEKL in the germline V gene. CDR3 size: 17 residues. The CDR3 here is CASSDPLGLSRDQPQHF. The CDR3 bases are TGCGCCAGCAGCGACCCTTTGGGACTGAGTAGGGATCAGCCCCAGCATTTT.

This clone came up once. This sequence joins TRBV19 and TRBJ2-5, with 8 positions matching TRBD2. With V trimmed by 9 bases and J by 4 bases, 7 bases remained unmatched. The CDR3 covers 13 residues. The germline V gene encodes CDR1 LNHDA and CDR2 SQIVND (reference sequence). CDR3 sequence (DNA): TGTGCCAGCGAGCGGGAGAAGGGAGAGACCCAGTACTTC. Amino acids: CASEREKGETQYF.

The chain couples TRBV7-9 to TRBJ2-1; TRBD2 matches at 11 bases. Trimming removed 2 bases from V and 8 bases from J; junction bases left unmatched: 11. In germline, CDR1 is SEHNR, CDR2 FQNEAQ (reference sequence). The CDR3 is 17 amino acids. In DNA form, the CDR3 reads TGTGCCAGCAGCTTAACGACCACTAGCGGGAGTGCGGATGAGCAGTTCTTC. Translation gives CASSLTTTSGSADEQFF.

CDR3 bases: TGTGCCAGCAGCCCGACAGGGCCCGAGCAGTACTTC. It specifies CASSPTGPEQYF. This sequence joins TRBV7-2 and TRBJ2-7; 7 bases are shared with TRBD1. J lost 6 bases, V lost 5 bases, and 4 bases had no gene match. Germline lookup yields CDR1 SGHTA and CDR2 FQGNSA. This CDR3 comprises 12 residues.

The CDR3 sequence: CASSYEQGATEAFF. CDR3 nucleotide sequence: TGTGCCAGCAGTTACGAGCAGGGGGCGACTGAAGCTTTCTTT. The chain links TRBV6-6 to TRBJ1-1; 8 bases map to TRBD1. Germline assignment: CDR1 MNHNY and CDR2 SVGAGI (reference sequence). V dropped 2 bases and J dropped 5; count of bases not matched to a gene: 4. The CDR3 loop spans 14 amino acids.

This CDR3 reads CASSERCFRETQYF. The CDR3 DNA sequence: TGCGCCAGCAGTGAAAGATGTTTTAGAGAGACCCAGTACTTC. The J gene is TRBJ2-5, the V gene TRBV10-1; D is uncertain. Trimming left V 3 bases short and J 4 bases short, with 12 bases between. The CDR3 spans 14 residues. From germline, CDR1 is WNHNN and CDR2 SYGVQD (reference sequence).

The V and J genes are TRBV28 and TRBJ2-7; D is undetermined. The CDR3 extends over 12 amino acids. Germline V gives CDR1 MDHEN, CDR2 SYDVKM. Trimming took 6 bases from V and 2 from J, leaving 8 bases between them. Here the CDR3 reads CASSFSPYEQYF. The CDR3 bases are TGTGCCAGCAGCTTTAGTCCCTACGAGCAGTACTTC.

The chain employs TRBV18 and TRBJ2-5; D unresolved. V was clipped by 2 bases and J by 4 bases, with 14 bases between them. This CDR3 region has 15 residues. Germline V gene lookup returns CDR1 KGHSH and CDR2 LQKENI. DNA of the CDR3: TGTGCCAGCTCACCAGACACCCAGGTTGGAGAGACCCAGTACTTC. It translates to CASSPDTQVGETQYF. Looking up the rest from reference TRBV18 and TRBJ2-5 gives the full variable domain: NAGVMQNPRHLVRRRGQEARLRCSPMKGHSHVYWYRQLPEEGLKFMVYLQKENIIDESGMPKERFSAEFPKEGPSILRIQQVVRGDSAAYFCASSPDTQVGETQYFGPGTRLLVL.

J is TRBJ2-6 and V is TRBV5-1, with D possibly matching TRBD1 (6 bases). Germline-derived CDR1 and CDR2 are SGHRS and YFSETQ. The V end was cut by 6 bases, the J end by 0 bases, with 10 bases between. This CDR3 has 15 amino acids. The CDR3 here is CASNTGPSGANVLTF. The CDR3 DNA is TGCGCCAGCAATACAGGGCCCTCTGGGGCCAACGTCCTGACTTTC.

There are a few counts of this clone. The genes are TRBV20-1 and TRBJ2-7, with D unclear. V lost 3 bases and J 9 bases, leaving 15 bases between the germline ends. The CDR3 has 12 residues. CDR1 is DFQATT and CDR2 is SNEGSKA in the germline V gene (reference sequence). Here the CDR3 reads CSASGQAPGQYF. The CDR3 nucleotides are TGCAGTGCTAGTGGTCAGGCCCCTGGGCAGTACTTC.

J is TRBJ1-1 and V is TRBV19; D may be TRBD1 (5 bases). Deletions cut 1 base from V and 4 bases from J, with 10 bases between. The CDR3 is made up of 14 amino acids. Germline assignment: CDR1 LNHDA and CDR2 SQIVND (reference sequence). The CDR3 here is CASSIGSGGTEAFF. The CDR3, as DNA: TGTGCCAGTAGTATAGGAAGCGGGGGCACTGAAGCTTTCTTT.

This rearrangement joins TRBV11-3 to TRBJ2-1, with a tentative D call TRBD2 (6 bases). The CDR3 covers 14 residues. V was clipped by 2 bases and J by 6 bases, with 11 bases between them. The V gene's germline CDR1 is SGHNT and CDR2 YENEEA. CDR3 in DNA: TGTGCCAGCAGCTTATCAGGACTATCCAATGAGCAGTTCTTC. Residues: CASSLSGLSNEQFF.

This clone appeared once. The chain links TRBV28 to TRBJ1-2; a weak D match, TRBD1 (6 bases). Per germline, CDR1 MDHEN and CDR2 SYDVKM. Trimming stripped 10 bases from V and 1 base from J, with 19 bases between. The length of the CDR3 is 15 residues. The CDR3 sequence is CATSRGGRLNYGYTF. The CDR3 nucleotides are TGTGCCACCTCGAGGGGGGGACGACTTAACTATGGCTACACCTTC.

V gene TRBV18 combines with J gene TRBJ2-2; 9 bases match TRBD1. There are 17 residues in the CDR3. Losses at the gene ends were 1 base for V and 3 bases for J; bases not matched to a gene: 6. Germline CDR1 and CDR2: KGHSH and LQKENI. DNA for the CDR3: TGTGCCAGCTCACCACTAGTGGGACAGGGATACACCGGGGAGCTGTTTTTT. It codes for CASSPLVGQGYTGELFF.

The chain employs TRBV30 and TRBJ1-5; tentatively, D is TRBD1 (5 bases). V shed 3 bases and J shed 5 bases, with 29 bases lying between them. The germline gives CDR1 GTSNPN, CDR2 SVGIG (reference sequence). This CDR3 has 19 residues. The DNA for the CDR3 is TGTGCCTGGAGCGGTCCTACAGGAGGAGGATTTGGCGGGGATCAGCCCCAGCATTTT. Its translation: CAWSGPTGGGFGGDQPQHF. Complete variable domain (other parts from reference TRBV30 and TRBJ1-5): SQTIHQWPATLVQPVGSPLSLECTVEGTSNPNLYWYRQAAGRGLQLLFYSVGIGQISSEVPQNLSASRPQDRQFILSSKKLLLSDSGFYLCAWSGPTGGGFGGDQPQHFGDGTRLSIL.

This clone was recorded once. The J gene is TRBJ2-1, the V gene TRBV9, with 7 positions matching TRBD2. CDR1 is SGDLS, CDR2 YYNGEE, per germline. The trim removed 0 bases at V and 5 bases at J, leaving 8 bases unmatched. The length of the CDR3 is 16 residues. The CDR3 region is CASSVALASGHNEQFF. CDR3 nucleotide sequence: TGTGCCAGCAGCGTAGCTCTCGCTAGCGGTCACAATGAGCAGTTCTTC.

The chain joins TRBV4-1 to TRBJ2-1, with TRBD2 matching over 11 bases. The CDR3 has 20 residues. Trimming removed 1 base from V and 1 base from J; junction bases left unmatched: 12. Germline values: CDR1 MGHRA, CDR2 YSYEKL. The CDR3: CASSQAPSGRKPGSYNEQFF. CDR3 nucleotides: TGCGCCAGCAGCCAAGCGCCTAGCGGGAGGAAACCGGGGTCCTACAATGAGCAGTTCTTC.

The chain combines TRBV9 with TRBJ2-1, with TRBD2 matching 7 bases. The CDR3 runs 15 residues. Germline V gives CDR1 SGDLS, CDR2 YYNGEE. The J segment lost 4 bases and the V segment lost 4 bases, leaving 8 bases of the junction unmatched. The DNA of the CDR3 is TGTGCCAGCAGCCCCGGGAGGTCCAGTTACAATGAGCAGTTCTTC. Its protein product is CASSPGRSSYNEQFF.

This chain joins TRBV27 and TRBJ2-3, with D unclear. In germline, CDR1 is MNHEY, CDR2 SMNVEV (reference sequence). This CDR3 has 11 amino acids. The ends were cut back, 8 bases at V and 4 bases at J, with 7 bases in the middle. CDR3 bases: TGTGCCAGCCCCGAGGCAGATACGCAGTATTTT. Residues: CASPEADTQYF.

The chain has TRBV7-8 and TRBJ1-6; D ambiguous. V shed 5 bases and J shed 7 bases, with 15 bases lying between them. Germline V lookup: CDR1 SGHVS, CDR2 FQNEAQ. This CDR3 has 15 residues. For the CDR3, the DNA is TGTGCCAGCAGCGTGCGGACCGGGAGAAATTCACCCCTCCACTTT. Protein sequence: CASSVRTGRNSPLHF.

V is TRBV11-2 and J is TRBJ1-4; 8 bases agree with TRBD1. The V and J ends lost 1 base and 8 bases, in that order; junction bases with no gene match: 6. The CDR3 runs to 15 residues. In germline, CDR1 is SGHAT, CDR2 FQNNGV. The CDR3 DNA follows: TGTGCCAGCAGCTTAGGTCAGGGGGCGAGGGAAAAACTGTTTTTT. This sequence encodes CASSLGQGAREKLFF.

The gene calls are TRBV30 and TRBJ2-3, with 14 bases lining up with TRBD2. J was trimmed by 4 bases and V by 6 bases; bases with no gene match: 6. Germline V gene sequence: CDR1 GTSNPN, CDR2 SVGIG (reference sequence). The CDR3 runs to 15 residues. The DNA of the CDR3 is TGTGCCTGCACCGGGACTAGCGGGAGTTCAGATACGCAGTATTTT. Its translation is CACTGTSGSSDTQYF.

This chain links TRBV7-3 with TRBJ2-5; 9 bases are shared with TRBD2. The CDR3 totals 15 residues. The ends lost 3 bases at V and 5 bases at J; junction bases unmatched: 7. The germline V gene has CDR1 SGHTA and CDR2 FQGTGA. The CDR3 protein is CASSLGAGGGETQYF. The CDR3 DNA sequence: TGTGCCAGCAGCTTGGGAGCGGGAGGCGGGGAGACCCAGTACTTC.